The next 30 T cell receptor beta chains were all read from a single sample in a study of blood T cell repertoires in COVID-19. Clones were sequenced by immunoSEQ multiplex PCR, and TCRdb holds only the in-frame ones, with some missing. The data show some 130,000 clones, more than 75% seen once. Specimen: peripheral blood. These TCRs come from a woman in her 70s with COVID-19, enrolled during active disease.

This clone was detected a few times. The chain combines TRBV9 with TRBJ1-5; 8 positions match TRBD1. Germline assignment: CDR1 SGDLS and CDR2 YYNGEE. CDR3 size: 16 residues. The V gene end was trimmed by 0 bases and the J gene end by 7 bases; junction bases not matched to a gene: 9. DNA of the CDR3: TGTGCCAGCAGCGTAGGTAGGACAGGGATTGGGCAGCCCCAGCATTTT. This sequence encodes CASSVGRTGIGQPQHF.

The chain is built from TRBV6-5 and TRBJ1-6; D gene ambiguous. Germline CDR1 is MNHEY and CDR2 is SVGAGI. The CDR3 sequence is 15 residues long. V shed 2 bases and J shed 7 bases, with 12 bases lying between them. CDR3 DNA: TGTGCCAGCAGTTACGCGCGGGAGGGCAATTCACCCCTCCACTTT. The encoded protein is CASSYAREGNSPLHF.

The V and J genes are TRBV11-2 and TRBJ2-3, with a possible D match to TRBD2 (6 bases). Trimming took off 4 bases at V and 5 bases at J, with 16 bases between the two ends. Germline V gene data show CDR1 as SGHAT and CDR2 as FQNNGV. The CDR3 has 15 amino acids. CDR3 sequence: CASSSRGVVIDTQYF. CDR3 DNA: TGTGCCAGCAGCTCCCGCGGGGTGGTTATAGATACGCAGTATTTT.

This clone turned up a few times. The gene calls are TRBV28 and TRBJ1-1; 8 positions match TRBD1. Germline V gene sequence: CDR1 MDHEN, CDR2 SYDVKM. V trimming: 6 bases; J trimming: 0 bases; junction bases outside the gene matches: 3. CDR3 size: 14 residues. The CDR3 here is CASRTQGVNTEAFF. The CDR3 DNA reads as TGTGCCAGCAGAACACAGGGGGTGAACACTGAAGCTTTCTTT.

V and J are TRBV6-5 and TRBJ1-1, with TRBD1 identical over 7 bases. V was clipped by 6 bases and J by 0 bases; unmatched bases: 4. This CDR3 has 14 residues. The germline CDR1 and CDR2 sequences are MNHEY and SVGAGI. CDR3 sequence: CASRFDRVNTEAFF. CDR3 nucleotides: TGTGCCAGCAGGTTTGACAGGGTGAACACTGAAGCTTTCTTT.

The chain combines TRBV2 with TRBJ2-1, with D perhaps matching TRBD1 (6 bases). Looked up from germline, CDR1 is SNHLY and CDR2 is FYNNEI. V was cut by 4 bases and J by 8 bases, with 12 bases left in between. This CDR3 comprises 13 residues. CDR3 in DNA: TGTGCCAGCAGTGGCTACAGGGTGGATGAGCAGTTCTTC. This sequence encodes CASSGYRVDEQFF.

This clone was observed once. The CDR3 spells CASTMSSYEQYF. CDR3 nucleotide sequence: TGTGCCAGCACCATGAGCTCCTACGAGCAGTACTTC. This rearrangement joins TRBV6-5 to TRBJ2-7; D gene unclear. CDR1 and CDR2 from the germline V gene are MNHEY and SVGAGI. The CDR3 covers 12 residues. V was shortened by 7 bases and J by 0 bases, with 7 bases between the two germline ends.

The V and J genes are TRBV11-3 and TRBJ2-3; 15 nucleotides agree with TRBD2. In germline, CDR1 is SGHNT, CDR2 YENEEA. V shed 4 bases and J 1 base; nucleotides not matched to a gene: 3. The CDR3 is 17 residues long. The DNA of the CDR3 is TGTGCCAGCAGCTCCCGGACTAGCGGGGGGGGCACAGATACGCAGTATTTT. This encodes CASSSRTSGGGTDTQYF.

The sample holds a few counts of this clone. CDR3 nucleotide sequence: TGTGCCAGCAGCCCCTTTCAAACAGGGCCGAACACCGGGGAGCTGTTTTTT. Encoded protein: CASSPFQTGPNTGELFF. The chain carries TRBV27 and TRBJ2-2; D is possibly TRBD1 (6 bases). The V end was cut by 6 bases, the J end by 0 bases, with 17 bases between. Germline CDR1 reads MNHEY; CDR2 reads SMNVEV (reference sequence). This CDR3 comprises 17 residues.

The rearrangement uses TRBV14 and TRBJ2-1, with D possibly TRBD1 on 6 matching bases. This CDR3 region has 21 residues. The germline CDR1 and CDR2 sequences are SGHDN and FVKESK. V was shortened by 2 bases and J by 0 bases, with 26 bases between the two germline ends. The CDR3 here is CASSQKPLTSTGRSSYNEQFF. The CDR3 DNA reads as TGTGCCAGCAGCCAAAAGCCCCTCACCTCGACAGGCCGAAGCTCCTACAATGAGCAGTTCTTC.

The V gene is TRBV10-3, the J gene TRBJ2-1; no firm D call. Germline V gene sequence: CDR1 ENHRY, CDR2 SYGVKD. Trimming took off 1 base at V and 8 bases at J, with 9 bases between the two ends. The CDR3 spans 13 residues. The chain's CDR3 is CAISEWQVDEQFF. CDR3 sequence (DNA): TGTGCCATCAGTGAGTGGCAGGTGGATGAGCAGTTCTTC.

V and J are TRBV18 and TRBJ1-1, with unresolved D. Per germline, CDR1 KGHSH and CDR2 LQKENI. The CDR3 runs 13 residues. Trimming stripped 6 bases from V and 1 base from J, with 9 bases between. Written as DNA, the CDR3 is TGTGCCAGCTCCCCCGGGAGGAACACTGAAGCTTTCTTT. This encodes CASSPGRNTEAFF.

J is TRBJ1-1 and V is TRBV7-9; the D gene is possibly TRBD1 (6 bases). The CDR3 spans 12 residues. V lost 2 bases and J lost 7, with 8 bases in between. Germline values: CDR1 SEHNR, CDR2 FQNEAQ (reference sequence). The CDR3 region has the DNA TGTGCCAGCAGCTTAAACAGGGTTGAAGCTTTCTTT. Translation gives CASSLNRVEAFF.

J is TRBJ1-1 and V is TRBV6-1; 11 positions match TRBD1. Germline trimming cut 2 bases from V and 4 bases from J; bases unmatched to any gene: 6. The CDR3 extends over 16 amino acids. Germline V gene lookup returns CDR1 MNHNS and CDR2 SASEGT. CDR3 sequence (DNA): TGTGCCAGCAGTGAACCGGGACAGGGGGATGGCACTGAAGCTTTCTTT. Translating it yields CASSEPGQGDGTEAFF.

The chain couples TRBV24-1 to TRBJ2-1; the match to TRBD1 covers 9 bases. The CDR3 has 15 residues. Trimming at V came to 3 bases and at J to 8 bases, leaving 7 bases not matched to a gene. CDR1 is KGHDR and CDR2 is SFDVKD in the germline V gene. The CDR3 reads CATSDNRDRVHEQFF. For the CDR3, the DNA is TGTGCCACCAGTGATAATCGGGACAGGGTACATGAGCAGTTCTTC.

The chain combines TRBV15 with TRBJ1-4; TRBD1 is a possible D gene (5 bases). Per the germline V gene, CDR1 is LNHNV and CDR2 is YYDKDF (reference sequence). The CDR3 covers 17 residues. V was shortened by 3 bases and J by 5 bases, with 19 bases between the two germline ends. In DNA form, the CDR3 reads TGTGCCACCAGCAGCCCCTATTTTGGACGGACAAATGAAAAACTGTTTTTT. It is translated as CATSSPYFGRTNEKLFF.

The chain joins TRBV19 to TRBJ1-5; D is uncertain. The CDR3 is made up of 13 amino acids. CDR1 is LNHDA, CDR2 SQIVND, per germline (reference sequence). The V end lost 6 bases, the J end lost 0 bases, and 6 bases lay between the germline ends. CDR3 DNA: TGTGCCAGTAGCCAAAATAGCAATCAGCCCCAGCATTTT. This encodes CASSQNSNQPQHF.

The gene calls are TRBV18 and TRBJ1-6; 8 nucleotides align to TRBD1. V was clipped by 3 bases and J by 3 bases; unmatched bases: 4. Germline CDR1 is KGHSH and CDR2 is LQKENI. The CDR3 is 16 amino acids. CDR3 nucleotides: TGTGCCAGCTCACCTCTTACAGGGGGCTATAATTCACCCCTCCACTTT. Encoded protein: CASSPLTGGYNSPLHF. Variable domain in full (rest from reference TRBV18 and TRBJ1-6): NAGVMQNPRHLVRRRGQEARLRCSPMKGHSHVYWYRQLPEEGLKFMVYLQKENIIDESGMPKERFSAEFPKEGPSILRIQQVVRGDSAAYFCASSPLTGGYNSPLHFGNGTRLTVT.

This sequence joins TRBV2 and TRBJ2-3; 7 bases are a match to TRBD1. V dropped 4 bases and J dropped 0; count of bases not matched to a gene: 16. The germline V gene encodes CDR1 SNHLY and CDR2 FYNNEI. This CDR3 spans 19 amino acids. In DNA, the CDR3 is TGTGCCAGCAGTGGAAACAGGGGATCCCTTCTTTCTAGCACAGATACGCAGTATTTT. This encodes CASSGNRGSLLSSTDTQYF.

V usage is TRBV6-1 and J usage is TRBJ1-5; D gene unclear. CDR1 MNHNS and CDR2 SASEGT come from the germline V gene. This CDR3 contains 15 residues. Trimming took off 2 bases at V and 7 bases at J, with 15 bases between the two ends. CDR3 in amino acids: CASSESGAGKQPQHF. In DNA form, the CDR3 reads TGTGCCAGCAGTGAAAGCGGTGCGGGGAAGCAGCCCCAGCATTTT.

The chain carries TRBV20-1 and TRBJ1-5; 7 nucleotides align to TRBD1. V was pared by 3 bases and J by 7 bases, with 12 bases of the junction left unmatched. CDR1 and CDR2 (germline): DFQATT, SNEGSKA (reference sequence). The CDR3 has 15 amino acids. CDR3 coding DNA: TGCAGTGCTAGTACTATTAGGGGGCTCGGGCAGCCCCAGCATTTT. Its protein product is CSASTIRGLGQPQHF.

The CDR3 loop reads CASSWTSGYTGELFF. The CDR3 DNA reads as TGTGCCAGCAGTTGGACTAGCGGATACACCGGGGAGCTGTTTTTT. This chain joins TRBV6-5 and TRBJ2-2; 10 bases match TRBD2. The ends lost 4 bases at V and 3 bases at J; junction bases unmatched: 2. The CDR3 covers 15 residues. Germline CDR1 and CDR2: MNHEY and SVGAGI.

The V call is TRBV7-2, the J call TRBJ1-3, with D tentatively TRBD1 (5 bases). The CDR3 spans 19 residues. V was cut by 8 bases and J by 0 bases, with 26 bases left in between. Germline V gene data show CDR1 as SGHTA and CDR2 as FQGNSA. CDR3 protein: CASEKIDTWGEDSGNTIYF. CDR3 coding DNA: TGTGCCAGCGAAAAGATAGACACATGGGGGGAGGACTCTGGAAACACCATATATTTT.

The rearrangement uses TRBV19 and TRBJ1-3; the D gene is possibly TRBD1 (6 bases). Germline CDR1 reads LNHDA; CDR2 reads SQIVND (reference sequence). The V and J ends lost 2 bases and 0 bases respectively, with 20 bases between them. The CDR3 has 19 amino acids. The CDR3 DNA reads TGTGCCAGTAGTATATACATCGAGCTCGGGGGGCCCTCTGGAAACACCATATATTTT. It translates to CASSIYIELGGPSGNTIYF. Supplemented by reference TRBV19 and TRBJ1-3, the full variable domain reads DGGITQSPKYLFRKEGQNVTLSCEQNLNHDAMYWYRQDPGQGLRLIYYSQIVNDFQKGDIAEGYSVSREKKESFPLTVTSAQKNPTAFYLCASSIYIELGGPSGNTIYFGEGSWLTVV.

The chain couples TRBV6-6 to TRBJ1-2; TRBD1 matches 9 bases. This CDR3 spans 14 amino acids. The germline CDR1 and CDR2 sequences are MNHNY and SVGAGI (reference sequence). Trimming removed 5 bases from V and 5 bases from J; junction bases left unmatched: 6. The CDR3 spells CASSAGTGTYGYTF. CDR3 bases: TGTGCCAGCAGTGCCGGGACAGGGACTTATGGCTACACCTTC.

The chain is built from TRBV2 and TRBJ1-4; 8 nucleotides agree with TRBD1. J lost 7 bases, V lost 1 base, and 5 bases had no gene match. The CDR3 extends over 15 amino acids. Germline lookup yields CDR1 SNHLY and CDR2 FYNNEI. In DNA form, the CDR3 reads TGTGCCAGCAGTGAAGATAGAACAGGGGGTGAAAAACTGTTTTTT. This translates into CASSEDRTGGEKLFF.

In nucleotides, the CDR3 is TGTGCCAGCAGCTTAGGACAGGGGGCTTTCTTT. Translated, it gives CASSLGQGAFF. The chain links TRBV11-2 to TRBJ1-1; 8 bases agree with TRBD1. The germline CDR1 and CDR2 sequences are SGHAT and FQNNGV. Unmatched junction bases numbered 0, after V lost 1 base and J lost 11 bases. The CDR3 runs 11 residues.

The V gene is TRBV5-1, the J gene TRBJ2-1, with D hard to call. This CDR3 contains 17 residues. Germline V CDR1 and CDR2: SGHRS, YFSETQ. Trimming took off 3 bases at V and 3 bases at J, with 19 bases between the two ends. Here the CDR3 DNA reads TGCGCCAGCAGCTCCACGTTAGACACCCTCGGCTACAATGAGCAGTTCTTC. Translating it yields CASSSTLDTLGYNEQFF. Combining the CDR3 with reference TRBV5-1 and TRBJ2-1 gives the whole variable domain KAGVTQTPRYLIKTRGQQVTLSCSPISGHRSVSWYQQTPGQGLQFLFEYFSETQRNKGNFPGRFSGRQFSNSRSEMNVSTLELGDSALYLCASSSTLDTLGYNEQFFGPGTRLTVL.

This chain uses TRBV5-1 with TRBJ1-5; 8 bases map to TRBD1. J lost 2 bases, V lost 3 bases, and 1 base had no gene match. The germline V gene encodes CDR1 SGHRS and CDR2 YFSETQ. The CDR3 has 14 amino acids. In nucleotides, the CDR3 is TGCGCCAGCAGCTCGACAGGGGGCAATCAGCCCCAGCATTTT. It encodes CASSSTGGNQPQHF. Together with reference TRBV5-1 and TRBJ1-5, the CDR3 gives the full variable domain: KAGVTQTPRYLIKTRGQQVTLSCSPISGHRSVSWYQQTPGQGLQFLFEYFSETQRNKGNFPGRFSGRQFSNSRSEMNVSTLELGDSALYLCASSSTGGNQPQHFGDGTRLSIL.

In its sample, this clone was seen once. This chain joins TRBV9 and TRBJ2-5, with 9 bases that match TRBD1. V lost 4 bases and J lost 5; bases outside the gene matches: 9. This CDR3 spans 15 amino acids. Germline lookup yields CDR1 SGDLS and CDR2 YYNGEE. CDR3 DNA sequence: TGTGCCAGCAGCATACAGGGGGCGAAGCACGAGACCCAGTACTTC. It encodes CASSIQGAKHETQYF.